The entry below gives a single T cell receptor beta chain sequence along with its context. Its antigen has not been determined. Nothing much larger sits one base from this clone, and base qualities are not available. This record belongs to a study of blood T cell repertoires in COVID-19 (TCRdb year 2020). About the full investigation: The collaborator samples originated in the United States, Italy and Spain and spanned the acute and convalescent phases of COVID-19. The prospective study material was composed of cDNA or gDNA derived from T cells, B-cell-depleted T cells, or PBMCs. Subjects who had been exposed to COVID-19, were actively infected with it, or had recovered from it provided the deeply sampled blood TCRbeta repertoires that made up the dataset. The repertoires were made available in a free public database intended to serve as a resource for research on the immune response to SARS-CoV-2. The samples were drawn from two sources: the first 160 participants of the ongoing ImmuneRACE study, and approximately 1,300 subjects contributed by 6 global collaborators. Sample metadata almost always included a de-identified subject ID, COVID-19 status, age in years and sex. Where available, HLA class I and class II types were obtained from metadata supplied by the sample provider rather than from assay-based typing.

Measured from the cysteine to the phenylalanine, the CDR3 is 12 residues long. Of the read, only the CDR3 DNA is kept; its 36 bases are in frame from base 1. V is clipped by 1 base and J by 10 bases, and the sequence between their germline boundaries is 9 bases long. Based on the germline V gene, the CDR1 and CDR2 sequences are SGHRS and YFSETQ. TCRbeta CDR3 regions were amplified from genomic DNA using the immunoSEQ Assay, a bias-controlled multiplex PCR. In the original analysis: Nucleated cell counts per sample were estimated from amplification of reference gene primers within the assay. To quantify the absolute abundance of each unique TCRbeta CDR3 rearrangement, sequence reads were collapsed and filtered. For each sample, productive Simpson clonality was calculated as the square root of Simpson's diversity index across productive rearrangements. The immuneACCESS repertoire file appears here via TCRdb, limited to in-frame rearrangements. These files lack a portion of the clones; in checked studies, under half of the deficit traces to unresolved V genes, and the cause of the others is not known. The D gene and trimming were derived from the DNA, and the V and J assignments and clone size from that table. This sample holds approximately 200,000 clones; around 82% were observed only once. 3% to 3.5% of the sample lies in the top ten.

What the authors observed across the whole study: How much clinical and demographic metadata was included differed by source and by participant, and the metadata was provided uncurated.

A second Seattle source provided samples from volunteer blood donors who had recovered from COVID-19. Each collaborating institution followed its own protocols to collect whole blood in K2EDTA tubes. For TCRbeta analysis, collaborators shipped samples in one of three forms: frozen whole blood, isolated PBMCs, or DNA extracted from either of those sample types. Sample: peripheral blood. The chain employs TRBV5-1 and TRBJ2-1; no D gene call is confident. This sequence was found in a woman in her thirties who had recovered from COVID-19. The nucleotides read TGCGCCAGCAGCTTGCTGGCGGTGGAGCAGTTCTTC. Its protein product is CASSLLAVEQFF. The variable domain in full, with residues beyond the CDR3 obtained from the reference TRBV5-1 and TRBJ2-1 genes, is KAGVTQTPRYLIKTRGQQVTLSCSPISGHRSVSWYQQTPGQGLQFLFEYFSETQRNKGNFPGRFSGRQFSNSRSEMNVSTLELGDSALYLCASSLLAVEQFFGPGTRLTVL.